A selection of T cell receptor beta chains follows, all from one sample in a study of beta chain features in type 1 diabetes. The data were produced by immunoSEQ multiplex PCR, yet TCRdb's version contains in-frame clones alone and is incomplete. The repertoire holds about 650,000 clones, with roughly an eighth as singletons. The specimen was naive CD4+ T cells from blood. Receptor source: a man aged 30 to 39 with type 1 diabetes. Each CDR3 is given with its conserved first and last residue. The D gene is left open where the match is weak. Some rows mark clone size as missing; the rest say once, few, many or name a class of expanded clone.

>TRBD2|TRBJ2-7|few|TRBV4-3
TGCGCCAGCAGCCAAGGGACCGGACTAGCGGGGGGATACTACTCCTACGAGCAGTACTTC
CASSQGTGLAGGYYSYEQYF
>NA|TRBJ2-1|NA|TRBV29-1
TGCAGCGTTGAGGCTGAGCAGTTCTTC
CSVEAEQFF
>TRBD1|TRBJ1-4|NA|TRBV11-2
TGTGCCAGCAGCCAAGACCCGACAGGGGGCGAGGGACGGCTGTTTTTT
CASSQDPTGGEGRLFF
>NA|TRBJ1-5|NA|TRBV21-1
TGTGCCATTGACGACAGTACTCATCAGCCCCAGCATTTT
CAIDDSTHQPQHF
>NA|TRBJ2-3|NA|TRBV7-2
TGTGCCAGCAGCTTAGAAGCCACAGATACGCAGTATTTT
CASSLEATDTQYF
>TRBD1|TRBJ2-1|NA|TRBV6-6
TGTGCCAGCAGTCCCGTCGGACAGGGAAGGGGCAATGAGCAGTTCTTC
CASSPVGQGRGNEQFF
>NA|TRBJ2-3|few|TRBV5-1
TGCGCCAGCAGCTTAGATTCCCCCGGGGACTGGGAAGCAGATACGCAGTATTTT
CASSLDSPGDWEADTQYF
>NA|TRBJ2-7|few|TRBV7-2
TGTGCCAGCTCCCCGCGAGAGGCGGGGATGAGCGAGCAGTACTTC
CASSPREAGMSEQYF
>TRBD1|TRBJ1-5|NA|TRBV18
TGTGCCAGCTCACTAGGACAGGTTGGGGAGCCCCAGCATTTT
CASSLGQVGEPQHF
>TRBD2|TRBJ2-3|few|TRBV4-3
TGCGCCAGCAGCCAAGAGCGGGGGGCCCGCACCGATACGCAGTATTTT
CASSQERGARTDTQYF
>TRBD2|TRBJ2-1|NA|TRBV13
TGTGCCAGCAGCCCGACTAGCGGGGGGTACAATGAGCAGTTCTTC
CASSPTSGGYNEQFF
>NA|TRBJ1-2|few|TRBV4-2
TGTGCCAGCAGCCAAGGAATACAGGAGCACTATGGCTACACCTTC
CASSQGIQEHYGYTF
>NA|TRBJ1-1|NA|TRBV7-2
TGCGCCAGCAGCCAAGATCATGCAGGGTCCGTACCCGCTTTCTTT
CASSQDHAGSVPAFF
>TRBD1|TRBJ2-3|few|TRBV18
TGTGCCAGCTCACCATCGGGACAGGGGGGCACAGATACGCAGTATTTT
CASSPSGQGGTDTQYF
>NA|TRBJ2-7|NA|TRBV10-3
TGTGCCATCAGTGAAGAAGACAGCGGCTCCTACGAGCAGTACTTC
CAISEEDSGSYEQYF
>NA|TRBJ1-3|few|TRBV30
TGTGCCGGCGACAGAAATGCCCTCTTGGACACCATATATTTT
CAGDRNALLDTIYF
>TRBD1|TRBJ1-6|NA|TRBV6-5
TGTGCCAGCAGTTACTTCGGGACAGGGAAATCACCCCTCCACTTT
CASSYFGTGKSPLHF
>TRBD2|TRBJ2-5|NA|TRBV7-9
TGTGCCAGCAGCTTAGTGTCCTCTAGCGGGGAGACCCAGTACTTC
CASSLVSSSGETQYF
>TRBD2|TRBJ2-5|NA|TRBV11-2
TGTGCCAGCAGCCAATTCGGACTAGCGGGGGAAGAGACCCAGTACTTC
CASSQFGLAGEETQYF
>NA|TRBJ2-7|NA|TRBV9
TGTGCCAGCAGCGATGGACCGGGGGTCATATACGAGCAGTACTTC
CASSDGPGVIYEQYF
>NA|TRBJ2-5|NA|TRBV18
TGTGCCAGCTCACCTCGGCAGGGATTTAGAGAGACCCAGTACTTC
CASSPRQGFRETQYF
>TRBD2|TRBJ2-1|NA|TRBV10-3
TGTGCCATCAGTGCAAGCGGGGGACCATACAATGAGCAGTTCTTC
CAISASGGPYNEQFF
>NA|TRBJ2-7|NA|TRBV10-3
TGTGCCATCAGTGAGAAGGGAGAGTTCGAGCAGTACTTC
CAISEKGEFEQYF
>TRBD2|TRBJ2-1|NA|TRBV7-3
TGTGCCAGCAGCAATAGCGGGGGTCTGATCAATGAGCAGTTCTTC
CASSNSGGLINEQFF
>NA|TRBJ1-2|NA|TRBV2
TGTGCCAGCAGCGATGAAGTTCGGGGAGCCGGCTACACCTTC
CASSDEVRGAGYTF
>NA|TRBJ1-5|NA|TRBV19
TGTGCCAGTAGCGATCGGGGCGGCAATCAGCCCCAGCATTTT
CASSDRGGNQPQHF